This T cell receptor beta chain was sequenced in a study of shared clonotypes between healthy human individuals. This clone was seen only a few times. Antigen unknown. TCRdb's table, derived via immunoSEQ multiplex PCR, lists solely in-frame clones and lacks some. The sample gives 150,000 to 200,000 clones, approximately 60% of which show up once; 10% is in the top ten. Trimming removed 5 bases at V and 6 bases at J, with 14 bases between. The CDR3 is 13 residues long. Per germline, CDR1 SGDLS and CDR2 YYNGEE. None of the donors, who were healthy HIV-negative adults, had recently had acute infections or vaccinations. A CD45RA-negative memory subset and a CD45RA+ naive subset were separated from the CD4+ cells. Study-wide results and limits: For naive CD4 cells, 4.5% to 6.5% of clonotypes were shared across a handful of donors.

The clonotype originates from a man between 25 and 39 years old in good health. The V gene is TRBV9, the J gene TRBJ1-2; D is possibly TRBD1 (6 bases). The sample taken for sequencing was memory CD4+ T cells sorted from blood. Subset of the sample: CD45RA-negative fraction. CDR3 in amino acids: CASRRDKGNGYTF. The DNA of the CDR3 is TGTGCCAGCAGACGGGACAAGGGGAATGGCTACACCTTC.